The rows below give T cell receptor beta chains drawn from one sample of a study of response to subunit inactivated influenza vaccine. TCRdb re-called the RT-PCR reads through MiXCR, storing one row per CDR3 protein. The sample gives a few hundred thousand distinct CDR3 sequences, 14% of which show up once; 11% is in the top ten. Specimen: PBMCs from blood, collected 12 days after vaccination. All receptors derive from a middle-aged man who received an inactivated influenza vaccine. The CDR3 runs from the conserved cysteine through the conserved F or W. A D gene is named only where the DNA matches it firmly. Clone size is given for some rows only: seen once, a few or many times, or a class if the clone is expanded.

d_gene | j_gene | abundance | v_gene | CDR3aa | CDR3nt
TRBD2 | TRBJ2-3 | - | TRBV2 | CATKPSGWSTDTQYF | TGTGCCACGAAGCCTAGCGGGTGGAGCACAGATACGCAGTATTTT
TRBD2 | TRBJ2-3 | few | TRBV11-2 | CASSFGRGLAGAADTQYF | TGTGCCAGCAGCTTCGGACGAGGACTAGCGGGAGCGGCAGATACGCAGTATTTT
- | TRBJ2-5 | few | TRBV6-5 | CASSYRQGGEETQYF | TGTGCCAGCAGTTACCGACAGGGAGGAGAAGAGACCCAGTACTTC
- | TRBJ2-7 | - | TRBV20-1 | CSAPSSGTGSYEQYF | TGCAGTGCTCCATCCTCCGGGACCGGTTCCTACGAGCAGTACTTC
- | TRBJ1-4 | few | TRBV7-9 | CASMAMGTSDEKLFF | TGTGCCAGCATGGCGATGGGGACCTCTGATGAAAAACTGTTTTTT
- | TRBJ2-5 | - | TRBV5-1 | CASSLVGPVEETQYF | TGCGCCAGCAGCTTGGTGGGCCCGGTGGAGGAGACCCAGTACTTC
TRBD2 | TRBJ2-3 | few | TRBV20-1 | CSAPPGTSGGADTQYF | TGCAGTGCTCCCCCTGGGACTAGCGGGGGTGCAGATACGCAGTATTTT
TRBD2 | TRBJ2-2 | - | TRBV5-4 | CASSLTSGNTNTGELFF | TGTGCCAGCAGCTTGACTAGCGGGAATACGAACACCGGGGAGCTGTTTTTT
TRBD1 | TRBJ2-1 | - | TRBV20-1 | CSATNRDRGDEQFF | TGCAGTGCTACCAACCGGGACAGGGGCGATGAGCAGTTCTTC
- | TRBJ2-6 | - | TRBV4-3 | CASSQDPPSGANVLTF | TGCGCCAGCAGCCAAGATCCCCCGTCTGGGGCCAACGTCCTGACTTTC
TRBD2 | TRBJ2-7 | few | TRBV4-3 | CASSQLAGTYEQYF | TGCGCCAGCAGCCAACTAGCGGGGACCTACGAGCAGTACTTC
- | TRBJ2-3 | few | TRBV20-1 | CSAGLDWITTDTQYF | TGCAGTGCTGGGCTGGACTGGATTACCACAGATACGCAGTATTTT
- | TRBJ2-1 | few | TRBV7-9 | CASSLALLHEQFF | TGTGCCAGCAGCTTAGCCCTCTTACATGAGCAGTTCTTC
TRBD2 | TRBJ2-3 | - | TRBV20-1 | CSASRGLGGTDTQYF | TGCAGTGCTAGTAGGGGACTAGGGGGCACAGATACGCAGTATTTT
TRBD1 | TRBJ2-1 | many | TRBV5-1 | CASSLDRYNEQFF | TGTGCTAGCAGCTTGGACAGGTACAATGAGCAGTTCTTC
- | TRBJ2-1 | few | TRBV7-8 | CASSLAGGVASRYNEQFF | TGTGCCAGCAGCTTAGCAGGTGGAGTAGCGTCCCGGTACAATGAGCAGTTCTTC
TRBD2 | TRBJ2-1 | few | TRBV10-2 | CASGRSSGRSYNEQFF | TGCGCCAGCGGGCGATCTAGCGGGAGATCCTACAATGAGCAGTTCTTC
TRBD1 | TRBJ2-3 | few | TRBV29-1 | CSVDPDRPNTDTQYF | TGCAGCGTTGACCCGGACAGGCCCAACACAGATACGCAGTATTTT
- | TRBJ2-7 | few | TRBV7-2 | CASSFGGTTYEQYF | TGTGCCAGCAGCTTCGGCGGGACCACCTACGAGCAGTACTTC
- | TRBJ2-3 | - | TRBV21-1 | CASSTSGDRGADTQYF | TGTGCCAGCAGCACAAGTGGGGACAGGGGCGCAGATACGCAGTATTTT
- | TRBJ2-1 | many | TRBV20-1 | CSATQGQREQFF | TGCAGTGCTACGCAGGGTCAGCGTGAGCAGTTCTTC
- | TRBJ1-4 | few | TRBV7-2 | CASSPRVGSGEKLFF | TGTGCCAGCAGCCCAAGAGTGGGTTCAGGTGAAAAACTGTTTTTT
- | TRBJ2-2 | - | TRBV24-1 | CATSDPGHLLTGELFF | TGTGCCACCAGTGATCCGGGACACCTTTTAACCGGGGAGCTGTTTTTT
- | TRBJ1-1 | few | TRBV12-3/TRBV12-4 | CASSLLGGAEAFF | TGTGCCAGCAGTTTGCTCGGGGGGGCTGAAGCTTTCTTT
- | TRBJ2-7 | many | TRBV12-3/TRBV12-4 | CASSGLASYEQYF | TGTGCCAGCAGCGGACTCGCCTCCTACGAGCAGTACTTC
TRBD1 | TRBJ1-2 | many | TRBV11-2 | CASSVTGAAFGGYTF | TGTGCCAGCAGCGTGACAGGGGCCGCTTTTGGGGGCTACACCTTC
TRBD2 | TRBJ2-7 | few | TRBV5-1 | CASSQRGGYEQYF | TGCGCCAGCAGCCAACGGGGGGGCTACGAGCAGTACTTC
TRBD1 | TRBJ2-1 | few | TRBV10-3 | CAISGDRGFNEQFF | TGTGCCATCAGTGGGGACAGGGGGTTCAATGAGCAGTTCTTC
- | TRBJ1-5 | - | TRBV20-1 | CSARGGGVQPQHF | TGCAGTGCTAGAGGAGGAGGGGTTCAGCCCCAGCATTTT
- | TRBJ2-5 | - | TRBV3-1 | CASSQWGLKLQETQYF | TGTGCCAGCAGCCAATGGGGACTTAAACTGCAAGAGACCCAGTACTTC
TRBD2 | TRBJ2-3 | - | TRBV7-9 | CASSFRTSGPADTQYF | TGTGCCAGCAGCTTTCGGACTAGCGGGCCGGCAGATACGCAGTATTTT
TRBD1 | TRBJ1-2 | few | TRBV20-1 | CSAIGTGSGGYTF | TGCAGTGCTATAGGGACAGGGTCGGGCGGCTACACCTTC
- | TRBJ2-3 | few | TRBV4-2 | CASSHRLGTDTQYF | TGTGCCAGCAGCCATCGACTTGGCACAGATACGCAGTATTTT
- | TRBJ2-7 | - | TRBV28 | CATRLGSYEQYF | TGTGCCACCCGCTTGGGCTCCTACGAGCAGTACTTC
- | TRBJ2-5 | - | TRBV4-2 | CASSQTGGRQETQYF | TGTGCCAGCAGCCAGACGGGGGGCCGTCAAGAGACCCAGTACTTC
TRBD1 | TRBJ2-7 | - | TRBV3-1 | CASSQPGQESYEQYF | TGTGCCAGCAGCCAACCTGGACAGGAGTCCTACGAGCAGTACTTC
- | TRBJ2-3 | few | TRBV11-2 | CASSFLTTTDTQYF | TGTGCCAGCAGCTTTTTGACTACCACAGATACGCAGTATTTT